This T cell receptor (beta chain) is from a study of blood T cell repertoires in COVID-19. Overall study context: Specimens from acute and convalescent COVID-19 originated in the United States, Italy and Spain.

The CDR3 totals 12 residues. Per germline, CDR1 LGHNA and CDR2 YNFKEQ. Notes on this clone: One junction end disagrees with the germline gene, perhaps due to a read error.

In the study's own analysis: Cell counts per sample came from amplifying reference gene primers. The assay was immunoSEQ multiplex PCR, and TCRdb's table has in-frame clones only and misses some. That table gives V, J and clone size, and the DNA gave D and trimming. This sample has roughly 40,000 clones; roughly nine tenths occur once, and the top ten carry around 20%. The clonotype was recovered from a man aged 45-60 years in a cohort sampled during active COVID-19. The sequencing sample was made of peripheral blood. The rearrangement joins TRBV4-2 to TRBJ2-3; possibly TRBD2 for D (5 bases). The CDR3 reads CASNGNSDAQYF. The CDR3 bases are TGTGCCAGCAACGGGAATTCAGATGCGCAGTATTTT.